Following are 18 T cell receptor beta chains from one sample sequenced in a study of cytotoxic CD8 clonotypes in ibrutinib-treated CLL. Produced via immunoSEQ multiplex PCR; TCRdb's table is partial and in-frame only. This sample yields 250,000 to 350,000 clones, of which more than 70% are seen a single time; around 5.1% belongs to the top ten. This material consisted of PBMCs, taken at disease progression, from a patient treated with ibrutinib. Receptors were obtained from a human donor with chronic lymphocytic leukemia.

V is TRBV5-1 and J is TRBJ2-5; D unresolved. The CDR3 runs 12 residues. CDR1 is SGHRS, CDR2 YFSETQ, per germline. V lost 1 base, J lost 4 bases, and 5 bases lay in between. CDR3 bases: TGCGCCAGCAGCTTGACGGGAGAGACCCAGTACTTC. It codes for CASSLTGETQYF.

V is TRBV10-3 and J is TRBJ2-3; D call uncertain. The CDR3 loop spans 15 amino acids. Deletions cut 2 bases from V and 4 bases from J, with 13 bases between. In germline, CDR1 is ENHRY, CDR2 SYGVKD. The CDR3: CAISEVGPLADTQYF. CDR3 coding DNA: TGTGCCATCAGTGAGGTAGGACCCCTCGCAGATACGCAGTATTTT.

The chain employs TRBV19 and TRBJ1-1; TRBD1 might be the D (5 bases). V was pared by 6 bases and J by 3 bases, with 17 bases between. The CDR3 has 15 amino acids. Germline V gives CDR1 LNHDA, CDR2 SQIVND (reference sequence). The CDR3: CASSLAQGLYTEAFF. Written as DNA, the CDR3 is TGTGCCAGTAGCTTGGCGCAGGGTTTGTACACTGAAGCTTTCTTT.

CDR3 protein: CASSEWHSNQPQHF. Written as DNA, the CDR3 is TGTGCCAGCAGTGAGTGGCATAGCAATCAGCCCCAGCATTTT. The rearrangement links TRBV2 to TRBJ1-5; D gene unclear. Trimming took off 3 bases at V and 0 bases at J, with 6 bases between the two ends. Germline assignment: CDR1 SNHLY and CDR2 FYNNEI. This CDR3 contains 14 residues.

This chain connects TRBV5-6 to TRBJ1-2; D might be TRBD1 (5 bases). Germline V lookup: CDR1 SGHDT, CDR2 YYEEEE. V shed 4 bases and J shed 5 bases, with 12 bases lying between them. The CDR3 sequence is 13 residues long. The CDR3 coding sequence is TGTGCCAGCAGCCCCCGGACACTATATGGCTACACCTTC. Translation gives CASSPRTLYGYTF.

The V call is TRBV11-2, the J call TRBJ1-2, with D possibly matching TRBD1 (5 bases). Between the trimmed V and J ends, which lost 4 bases and 2 bases, there was a span of 11 bases. CDR3 length: 14 residues. Germline assignment: CDR1 SGHAT and CDR2 FQNNGV. The CDR3 is CASSSLGQNYGYTF. CDR3 sequence (DNA): TGTGCCAGCAGCTCCTTGGGGCAGAACTATGGCTACACCTTC. The complete variable domain, with remaining parts taken from reference TRBV11-2 and TRBJ1-2, reads EAGVAQSPRYKIIEKRQSVAFWCNPISGHATLYWYQQILGQGPKLLIQFQNNGVVDDSQLPKDRFSAERLKGVDSTLKIQPAKLEDSAVYLCASSSLGQNYGYTFGSGTRLTVV.

This sequence joins TRBV18 and TRBJ1-1; D may be TRBD1 (5 bases). The CDR3 totals 16 residues. Germline assignment: CDR1 KGHSH and CDR2 LQKENI. V gave up 2 bases and J gave up 2 bases, with 15 bases separating them. CDR3 region: CASSPRRQIDNTEAFF. The CDR3 DNA sequence: TGTGCCAGCTCACCAAGGAGACAGATCGATAACACTGAAGCTTTCTTT.

This chain joins TRBV29-1 and TRBJ2-1; 8 positions agree with TRBD2. The CDR3 is made up of 14 amino acids. Germline values: CDR1 SQVTM, CDR2 ANQGSEA. J was trimmed by 9 bases and V by 2 bases; bases with no gene match: 9. DNA for the CDR3: TGCAGCGTTGAACTGCGACTAGCGCGCAGTGAGCAGTTCTTC. It encodes CSVELRLARSEQFF.

The rearrangement links TRBV19 to TRBJ1-2; D is ambiguous. CDR3 length: 13 amino acids. In germline, CDR1 is LNHDA, CDR2 SQIVND (reference sequence). The V end lost 5 bases, the J end lost 4 bases, and 11 bases lay between the germline ends. The DNA for the CDR3 is TGTGCCAGTAGTTCCGGGGTGGTCTATGGCTACACCTTC. Translation gives CASSSGVVYGYTF.

This chain joins TRBV9 and TRBJ2-5; TRBD2 matches at 9 bases. Judging by the DNA end, TRBJ2-7 fits better; the J call may be wrong. The CDR3 covers 13 residues. Germline V CDR1 and CDR2: SGDLS, YYNGEE. CDR3 loop: CASSVSGGYEQYF. The CDR3 DNA follows: TGTGCCAGCAGCGTTAGCGGGGGTTACGAGCAGTACTTC.

This chain links TRBV19 with TRBJ1-5, with TRBD1 identical over 10 bases. Germline-derived CDR1 and CDR2 are LNHDA and SQIVND (reference sequence). J gave up 6 bases and V 10 bases, and 9 bases lay outside the gene matches. CDR3 length equals 14 residues. CDR3 residues: CATSTGGVFQPQHF. The CDR3 DNA reads TGTGCCACGTCGACAGGGGGCGTTTTTCAGCCCCAGCATTTT.

This chain joins TRBV27 and TRBJ2-7, with D tentatively TRBD1 or TRBD2 (5 bases each). CDR3 size: 16 residues. Germline assignment: CDR1 MNHEY and CDR2 SMNVEV (reference sequence). V lost 9 bases to trimming and J lost 4 bases, with 25 bases between them. The CDR3 bases are TGTGCCAGTCGCCGGGGCGGGTGGGAGAGCCCTTACGAGCAGTACTTC. It encodes CASRRGGWESPYEQYF.

This rearrangement joins TRBV7-8 to TRBJ2-3, with D perhaps TRBD2 (5 bases). Germline loops: CDR1 SGHVS, CDR2 FQNEAQ. The V end lost 8 bases, the J end lost 1 base, and 7 bases lay between the germline ends. The CDR3 contains 12 residues. This CDR3 reads CASGRGTDTQYF. In DNA form, the CDR3 reads TGTGCCAGCGGGCGGGGCACAGATACGCAGTATTTT.

A note on this clone: Compared with germline, one end of the junction differs, possibly owing to a read error. The chain links TRBV4-1 to TRBJ1-2; 8 bases line up with TRBD1. CDR3 length equals 15 residues. Germline V gives CDR1 MGHRA, CDR2 YSYEKL. DNA for the CDR3: TGCGCCAGCAGCCAATGGACAGGGTCTAACTATGGCCACACCTTC. Encoded protein: CASSQWTGSNYGHTF.

The chain combines TRBV7-9 with TRBJ1-1; D unclear. The CDR3 length is 13 residues. From germline, CDR1 is SEHNR and CDR2 FQNEAQ (reference sequence). V was pared by 0 bases and J by 5 bases, with 7 bases between. The CDR3 DNA is TGTGCCAGCAGCTTAGCGCTTATAACTGAAGCTTTCTTT. Its translation is CASSLALITEAFF.

The chain couples TRBV9 to TRBJ2-3; 8 nucleotides line up with TRBD2. The CDR3 has 16 amino acids. The V and J ends lost 2 bases and 3 bases, in that order; junction bases with no gene match: 8. In germline, CDR1 is SGDLS, CDR2 YYNGEE. The CDR3 DNA follows: TGTGCCAGCAGCGTTAACGCGGGGGGCCGGACAGATACGCAGTATTTT. Translating gives CASSVNAGGRTDTQYF.

The chain uses TRBV10-3 and TRBJ2-3, with a weak D call TRBD2 (6 bases). CDR1 and CDR2 (germline): ENHRY, SYGVKD. The length of the CDR3 is 16 residues. V lost 4 bases and J 5 bases, leaving 19 bases between the germline ends. The CDR3 nucleotides are TGTGCCATCAGTGGTCCGCGGACGGGGGTTGGAGATACGCAGTATTTT. Translation gives CAISGPRTGVGDTQYF.

The chain couples TRBV27 to TRBJ1-6, with a tentative D call TRBD1 (5 bases). Germline V gives CDR1 MNHEY, CDR2 SMNVEV (reference sequence). This CDR3 is built from 18 residues. V lost 2 bases and J lost 0, with 14 bases in between. The CDR3 coding sequence is TGTGCCAGCAGTTTAAAGGGACGGATGAGCTCCTATAATTCACCCCTCCACTTT. This translates into CASSLKGRMSSYNSPLHF.